The clone carrying this T cell receptor (beta chain) was seen just once. Antigen unknown. This CDR3 is built from 17 residues. Germline CDR1 reads SQVTM; CDR2 reads ANQGSEA. The germline V and J ends were trimmed by 7 bases and 3 bases, with 27 bases remaining between them. This sample is part of a study of T-cell memory formation after mild COVID-19. Background on the study: Largely donor-specific TCR clusters were found. Findings and caveats of the study: Some responding clones appeared in pre-infection memory, suggesting cross-reactive memory joined.

Each CDR3 protein gets one entry after TCRdb re-called the 5' RACE reads with MiXCR. The profile shows about 600,000 distinct CDR3 sequences, less than 25% of them singletons. The chain carries TRBV29-1 and TRBJ1-1, with D possibly matching TRBD1 (6 bases). This TCR derives from an adult woman who had mild COVID-19 (a few samples of this study predate the infection). Cell type and time point are not known. The sequenced material came from PBMCs or a T cell subset sorted from them (not recorded which). The CDR3 sequence: CSGIDRRPNHWDTEAFF. The CDR3 bases are TGCAGCGGGATCGACAGGAGGCCAAACCATTGGGACACTGAAGCTTTCTTT.